One sample yielded the 32 T cell receptor beta chains listed below, sequenced in a study of blood T cell dynamics during melanoma immunotherapy. Time point reported: week 3, after first cycle of checkpoint inhibitor. The repertoire was sequenced with immunoSEQ multiplex PCR; TCRdb's copy has only in-frame clones and lacks some. The sample lists about 1,200 clones, 80% to 85% occurring once. The material was cell-free DNA from blood, obtained from a patient treated with checkpoint blockade. The receptor source for this set is a human donor with melanoma.

This clone is hyperexpanded (1% or more). V gene TRBV19 combines with J gene TRBJ2-6; no clear D. This CDR3 comprises 15 residues. Germline-derived CDR1 and CDR2 are LNHDA and SQIVND (reference sequence). The V end lost 0 bases, the J end lost 0 bases, and 3 bases lay between the germline ends. The CDR3 loop is CASSIDNSGANVLTF. CDR3 nucleotide sequence: TGTGCCAGTAGTATAGACAACTCTGGGGCCAACGTCCTGACTTTC.

The rearrangement links TRBV7-9 to TRBJ2-7, with TRBD2 matching over 7 bases. V shed 6 bases and J 2 bases; nucleotides not matched to a gene: 10. The germline gives CDR1 SEHNR, CDR2 FQNEAQ (reference sequence). The CDR3 runs to 15 residues. The CDR3 nucleotides read TGTGCCAGCAGGGAGTCGGGAGGTTATACCTACGAGCAGTACTTC. Translation gives CASRESGGYTYEQYF.

The rearrangement uses TRBV2 and TRBJ2-1; 9 nucleotides line up with TRBD2. Germline CDR1 is SNHLY and CDR2 is FYNNEI. V lost 6 bases and J lost 7; bases outside the gene matches: 4. The CDR3 is 13 amino acids. CDR3 region: CASRSSGVNEQFF. Here the CDR3 DNA reads TGTGCCAGCAGGTCTAGCGGGGTAAATGAGCAGTTCTTC.

The V call is TRBV5-1, the J call TRBJ2-1; D possibly matches TRBD1 or TRBD2 (6 bases each). Germline assignment: CDR1 SGHRS and CDR2 YFSETQ. The CDR3 covers 13 residues. V was clipped by 3 bases and J by 11 bases, with 15 bases between them. The CDR3 bases are TGCGCCAGCAGCTATGGAGGTGGGGGGCAGCAGTTCTTC. It yields the protein CASSYGGGGQQFF. Supplemented by reference TRBV5-1 and TRBJ2-1, the full variable domain reads KAGVTQTPRYLIKTRGQQVTLSCSPISGHRSVSWYQQTPGQGLQFLFEYFSETQRNKGNFPGRFSGRQFSNSRSEMNVSTLELGDSALYLCASSYGGGGQQFFGPGTRLTVL.

The chain recombines TRBV20-1 with TRBJ2-3; D not certain. CDR3 length equals 11 residues. Trimming shortened V by 6 bases and J by 3 bases, and 7 bases separated the two germline ends. Per germline, CDR1 DFQATT and CDR2 SNEGSKA (reference sequence). CDR3 sequence: CSALLTDTQYF. In nucleotides, the CDR3 is TGCAGTGCCCTTTTGACAGATACGCAGTATTTT.

The chain joins TRBV14 to TRBJ2-2, with 9 bases lining up with TRBD1. The germline CDR1 and CDR2 sequences are SGHDN and FVKESK. With 3 bases clipped from V and 5 bases from J, the junction kept 4 bases outside the gene matches. The CDR3 has 15 residues. CDR3 DNA: TGTGCCAGCAGCCAGGGACAGGGATTTACCGGGGAGCTGTTTTTT. It encodes CASSQGQGFTGELFF.

There are a few counts of this clone. The chain couples TRBV1 to TRBJ1-6; the table gives TRBD1 as D, unverified against the DNA. TRBV1 is a pseudogene locus. The CDR3 is made up of 20 amino acids. The CDR3 DNA is TGCACCAGCAGCCAAGTCAGGGGGACAGGGAATAGTTGGGTAAATTCACCCCTCCACTTT. This sequence encodes CTSSQVRGTGNSWVNSPLHF.

This clone has only one observation. The gene calls are TRBV6-6 and TRBJ2-1, with D unclear. This CDR3 comprises 11 residues. Trimming took off 4 bases at V and 7 bases at J, with 5 bases between the two ends. CDR1 is MNHNY and CDR2 is SVGAGI in the germline V gene (reference sequence). CDR3 nucleotide sequence: TGTGCCAGCAGTTTGGATAATGAGCAGTTCTTC. Translation gives CASSLDNEQFF.

The rearrangement uses TRBV5-1 and TRBJ1-2, with 10 bases that match TRBD1. This CDR3 has 14 residues. After removal of 4 bases from V and 4 bases from J, the junction contained 4 bases not matched to a gene. CDR1 and CDR2 (germline): SGHRS, YFSETQ. CDR3 region: CASSPGTGVYGYTF. CDR3 nucleotides: TGCGCCAGCAGCCCCGGGACAGGGGTCTATGGCTACACCTTC.

V gene TRBV7-6 combines with J gene TRBJ2-1; D gene unclear. CDR3 length equals 14 residues. Trimming took off 1 base at V and 7 bases at J, with 11 bases between the two ends. Germline CDR1 and CDR2: SGHVS and FNYEAQ. CDR3 DNA: TGTGCCAGCAGCTTAGTTAGTGAGAGGAATGAGCAGTTCTTC. This sequence encodes CASSLVSERNEQFF. Full variable domain (outside the CDR3, taken from reference TRBV7-6 and TRBJ2-1): GAGVSQSPRYKVTKRGQDVALRCDPISGHVSLYWYRQALGQGPEFLTYFNYEAQQDKSGLPNDRFSAERPEGSISTLTIQRTEQRDSAMYRCASSLVSERNEQFFGPGTRLTVL.

CDR3 amino acids: CSVGSPGTGDEQYF. CDR3 nucleotides: TGCAGCGTCGGGAGTCCCGGGACAGGGGACGAGCAGTACTTC. The J gene is TRBJ2-7, the V gene TRBV29-1; 10 positions agree with TRBD1. This CDR3 has 14 residues. Trimming took 6 bases from V and 5 from J; bases not matched to a gene: 10. Germline CDR1 and CDR2: SQVTM and ANQGSEA.

The CDR3 loop reads CASSLAGASSLYGYTF. CDR3 coding DNA: TGTGCCAGCAGCTTAGCCGGCGCATCTTCTCTCTATGGCTACACCTTC. The rearrangement joins TRBV11-2 to TRBJ1-2; D is unclear. CDR1 is SGHAT, CDR2 FQNNGV, per germline. With 1 base removed from V and 4 bases from J, the gap between germline ends came to 16 bases. The CDR3 covers 16 residues. The entire variable domain, with the rest obtained from reference TRBV11-2 and TRBJ1-2, is as follows: EAGVAQSPRYKIIEKRQSVAFWCNPISGHATLYWYQQILGQGPKLLIQFQNNGVVDDSQLPKDRFSAERLKGVDSTLKIQPAKLEDSAVYLCASSLAGASSLYGYTFGSGTRLTVV.

The gene calls are TRBV5-6 and TRBJ2-4; D unresolved. The germline CDR1 and CDR2 sequences are SGHDT and YYEEEE. This CDR3 contains 15 residues. V lost 0 bases and J lost 2, with 9 bases in between. The CDR3 protein is CASSLEGPTKNIQYF. The DNA of the CDR3 is TGTGCCAGCAGCTTGGAAGGGCCAACCAAAAACATTCAGTACTTC. The full variable domain, with the rest looked up from reference TRBV5-6 and TRBJ2-4, is DAGVTQSPTHLIKTRGQQVTLRCSPKSGHDTVSWYQQALGQGPQFIFQYYEEEERQRGNFPDRFSGHQFPNYSSELNVNALLLGDSALYLCASSLEGPTKNIQYFGAGTRLSVL.

The CDR3 nucleotides are TGCGCCAGCAGCCCCGGGGGGGCGGGGGGCCAGCCCCAGCATTTT. Its translation is CASSPGGAGGQPQHF. This chain connects TRBV5-1 to TRBJ1-5, with D tentatively TRBD1 (6 bases). CDR3 length: 15 residues. V shed 4 bases and J shed 7 bases, with 18 bases lying between them. Germline V gives CDR1 SGHRS, CDR2 YFSETQ. The whole variable domain, filled in from reference TRBV5-1 and TRBJ1-5, reads KAGVTQTPRYLIKTRGQQVTLSCSPISGHRSVSWYQQTPGQGLQFLFEYFSETQRNKGNFPGRFSGRQFSNSRSEMNVSTLELGDSALYLCASSPGGAGGQPQHFGDGTRLSIL.

The chain couples TRBV5-6 to TRBJ2-1; D gene uncertain. The CDR3 has 13 amino acids. Germline V gene lookup returns CDR1 SGHDT and CDR2 YYEEEE. Trimming shortened V by 0 bases and J by 3 bases, and 4 bases separated the two germline ends. CDR3 protein: CASSLDYYNEQFF. CDR3 sequence (DNA): TGTGCCAGCAGCTTGGACTACTACAATGAGCAGTTCTTC.

The V gene is TRBV9, the J gene TRBJ2-6, with 12 bases aligning to TRBD1. V lost 0 bases and J lost 1; bases outside the gene matches: 8. Germline V gene sequence: CDR1 SGDLS, CDR2 YYNGEE. CDR3 size: 20 residues. In DNA, the CDR3 is TGTGCCAGCAGCGTAGGGGGGACAGGGGGCTACGGGTCTGGGGCCAACGTCCTGACTTTC. Its translation is CASSVGGTGGYGSGANVLTF.

This clone was seen only once. The V call is TRBV5-6, the J call TRBJ2-1; 12 nucleotides match TRBD2. There are 15 residues in the CDR3. Germline CDR1 SGHDT, CDR2 YYEEEE. J was trimmed by 4 bases and V by 7 bases; bases with no gene match: 6. The CDR3 here is CASVGGLAGYNEQFF. In DNA, the CDR3 is TGTGCCAGCGTAGGCGGACTAGCGGGATACAATGAGCAGTTCTTC. The full variable domain, completed using reference TRBV5-6 and TRBJ2-1, is DAGVTQSPTHLIKTRGQQVTLRCSPKSGHDTVSWYQQALGQGPQFIFQYYEEEERQRGNFPDRFSGHQFPNYSSELNVNALLLGDSALYLCASVGGLAGYNEQFFGPGTRLTVL.

The CDR3 spells CASSLSQGFGEQYF. In nucleotides, the CDR3 is TGTGCCAGCAGCTTGAGCCAGGGTTTCGGCGAGCAGTACTTC. The chain is built from TRBV5-4 and TRBJ2-7; D perhaps matches TRBD1 (5 bases). This CDR3 has 14 amino acids. Germline V gene sequence: CDR1 SGHNT, CDR2 YYREEE (reference sequence). V lost 1 base, J lost 6 bases, and 14 bases lay in between.

This clone was picked up a small number of times. This chain joins TRBV11-3 and TRBJ2-2, with 8 bases lining up with TRBD1. V was clipped by 3 bases and J by 7 bases; unmatched bases: 4. In germline, CDR1 is SGHNT, CDR2 YENEEA. The CDR3 is 14 residues long. CDR3 nucleotides: TGTGCCAGCAGCTTTGCAGGGGGCATCGGGGAGCTGTTTTTT. This gives the protein CASSFAGGIGELFF. The whole variable domain, remainder taken from reference TRBV11-3 and TRBJ2-2, is EAGVVQSPRYKIIEKKQPVAFWCNPISGHNTLYWYLQNLGQGPELLIRYENEEAVDDSQLPKDRFSAERLKGVDSTLKIQPAELGDSAVYLCASSFAGGIGELFFGEGSRLTVL.

This clone was seen just once. The V gene is TRBV7-8, the J gene TRBJ2-4, with a tentative D call TRBD2 (6 bases). Looked up from germline, CDR1 is SGHVS and CDR2 is FQNEAQ. CDR3 size: 21 residues. The V and J ends lost 5 bases and 3 bases respectively, with 32 bases between them. CDR3 sequence (DNA): TGTGCCAGCAGCCTCGGGCCCCGGACACAAATTGGGGGGAAAGACAAAAACATTCAGTACTTC. It is translated as CASSLGPRTQIGGKDKNIQYF. The entire variable domain, with the rest obtained from reference TRBV7-8 and TRBJ2-4, is as follows: GAGVSQSPRYKVAKRGQDVALRCDPISGHVSLFWYQQALGQGPEFLTYFQNEAQLDKSGLPSDRFFAERPEGSVSTLKIQRTQQEDSAVYLCASSLGPRTQIGGKDKNIQYFGAGTRLSVL.

The J gene is TRBJ2-3, the V gene TRBV2; 8 bases are a match to TRBD2. Germline loops: CDR1 SNHLY, CDR2 FYNNEI. The CDR3 runs 17 residues. J lost 2 bases, V lost 6 bases, and 13 bases had no gene match. The CDR3, as DNA: TGTGCCAGCAGCATAGGAACGGGAGGGAGGTACACAGATACGCAGTATTTT. It specifies CASSIGTGGRYTDTQYF.

V is TRBV6-6 and J is TRBJ2-7; 10 positions agree with TRBD1. CDR1 and CDR2 from the germline V gene are MNHNY and SVGAGI (reference sequence). V gave up 5 bases and J gave up 2 bases; unmatched junction bases: 6. This CDR3 has 15 residues. The CDR3 sequence is CASSPPGTGAYEQYF. In DNA form, the CDR3 reads TGTGCCAGCAGTCCACCCGGGACAGGGGCCTACGAGCAGTACTTC.

The rearrangement links TRBV9 to TRBJ2-3, with D uncertain. The V and J ends lost 0 bases and 0 bases respectively, with 8 bases between them. The CDR3 runs to 15 residues. Looked up from germline, CDR1 is SGDLS and CDR2 is YYNGEE. The CDR3 nucleotides read TGTGCCAGCAGCGTAGGGGATCTGAGCACAGATACGCAGTATTTT. Translated: CASSVGDLSTDTQYF.

The V and J genes are TRBV6-5 and TRBJ2-7, with no clear D. Germline assignment: CDR1 MNHEY and CDR2 SVGAGI. V lost 4 bases and J lost 2, with 15 bases in between. The CDR3 is 15 residues long. The CDR3 reads CASSSSGPLTYEQYF. Here the CDR3 DNA reads TGTGCCAGCAGTTCGTCCGGACCCCTCACCTACGAGCAGTACTTC.

The rearrangement links TRBV5-5 to TRBJ2-4, with no clear D. The CDR3 contains 15 residues. Trimming shortened V by 4 bases and J by 0 bases, and 11 bases separated the two germline ends. Germline V CDR1 and CDR2: SGHKS, YYEKEE (reference sequence). The CDR3 loop is CASSLDELAKNIQYF. The CDR3 nucleotides read TGTGCCAGCAGCCTTGATGAGCTAGCCAAAAACATTCAGTACTTC.

The gene calls are TRBV29-1 and TRBJ2-1, with TRBD2 matching over 10 bases. CDR1 and CDR2 (germline): SQVTM, ANQGSEA. The CDR3 extends over 14 amino acids. V was pared by 5 bases and J by 3 bases, with 4 bases of the junction left unmatched. Here the CDR3 DNA reads TGCAGCGTTAGACAGCGGGGGGGCTACAATGAGCAGTTCTTC. The encoded protein is CSVRQRGGYNEQFF.

The chain couples TRBV9 to TRBJ1-5, with no clear D. The CDR3 is 16 amino acids. Trimming took 10 bases from V and 3 from J, leaving 23 bases between them. Germline V CDR1 and CDR2: SGDLS, YYNGEE. CDR3 coding DNA: TGTGCCCCAGAGCGTAGGTGGGTGCAGCTCAATCAGCCCCAGCATTTT. Residues: CAPERRWVQLNQPQHF. Complete variable domain (other parts from reference TRBV9 and TRBJ1-5): DSGVTQTPKHLITATGQRVTLRCSPRSGDLSVYWYQQSLDQGLQFLIQYYNGEERAKGNILERFSAQQFPDLHSELNLSSLELGDSALYFCAPERRWVQLNQPQHFGDGTRLSIL.

The chain recombines TRBV10-3 with TRBJ2-7; 11 nucleotides align to TRBD2. V gave up 10 bases and J gave up 6 bases; unmatched junction bases: 14. This CDR3 spans 15 amino acids. Germline V gene lookup returns CDR1 ENHRY and CDR2 SYGVKD. Here the CDR3 reads CATQGGLAAGGEQYF. The CDR3 DNA is TGTGCCACCCAGGGGGGACTAGCGGCCGGGGGCGAGCAGTACTTC.

The CDR3 nucleotides are TGTGCCAGCAGAGAGCGGGCACAAGAGACCCAGTACTTC. Translated, it gives CASRERAQETQYF. This sequence joins TRBV11-2 and TRBJ2-5, with D perhaps TRBD2 (6 bases). V was trimmed by 6 bases and J by 2 bases, leaving 10 bases between them. The CDR3 has 13 residues. Germline V gene sequence: CDR1 SGHAT, CDR2 FQNNGV. Full variable domain (rest looked up from reference TRBV11-2 and TRBJ2-5): EAGVAQSPRYKIIEKRQSVAFWCNPISGHATLYWYQQILGQGPKLLIQFQNNGVVDDSQLPKDRFSAERLKGVDSTLKIQPAKLEDSAVYLCASRERAQETQYFGPGTRLLVL.

This chain links TRBV5-1 with TRBJ2-7, with TRBD2 identical over 13 bases. The CDR3 covers 17 residues. The germline gives CDR1 SGHRS, CDR2 YFSETQ. The trim removed 0 bases at V and 0 bases at J, leaving 3 bases unmatched. CDR3 sequence: CASSLAGLAGASYEQYF. CDR3 sequence (DNA): TGCGCCAGCAGCTTGGCCGGACTAGCGGGGGCCTCCTACGAGCAGTACTTC.

The V call is TRBV6-1, the J call TRBJ1-1; D gene ambiguous. Germline V gene data show CDR1 as MNHNS and CDR2 as SASEGT. The CDR3 has 17 amino acids. V lost 4 bases, J lost 1 base, and 19 bases lay in between. Here the CDR3 reads CASSGEKGGGRNTEAFF. CDR3 coding DNA: TGTGCCAGCAGTGGAGAGAAAGGAGGAGGGAGGAACACTGAAGCTTTCTTT.

V and J are TRBV30 and TRBJ2-7, with D possibly matching TRBD2 (6 bases). CDR3 length: 13 residues. V lost 1 base and J 4 bases, leaving 11 bases between the germline ends. Germline-derived CDR1 and CDR2 are GTSNPN and SVGIG (reference sequence). CDR3 residues: CAWSEGLQYEQYF. The DNA for the CDR3 is TGTGCCTGGAGTGAGGGACTGCAATACGAGCAGTACTTC.